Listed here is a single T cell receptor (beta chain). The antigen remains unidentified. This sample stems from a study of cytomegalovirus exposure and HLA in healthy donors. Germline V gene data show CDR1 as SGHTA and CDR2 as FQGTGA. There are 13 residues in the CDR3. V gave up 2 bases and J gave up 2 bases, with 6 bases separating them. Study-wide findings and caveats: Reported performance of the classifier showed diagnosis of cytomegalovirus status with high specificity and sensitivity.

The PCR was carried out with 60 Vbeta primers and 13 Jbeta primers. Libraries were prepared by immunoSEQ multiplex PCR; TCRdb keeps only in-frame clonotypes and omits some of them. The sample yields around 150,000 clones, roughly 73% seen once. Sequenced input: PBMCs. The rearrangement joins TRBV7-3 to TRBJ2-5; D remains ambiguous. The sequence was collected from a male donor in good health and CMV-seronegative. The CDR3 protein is CASSLGQQETQYF. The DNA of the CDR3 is TGTGCCAGCAGCTTAGGGCAGCAAGAGACCCAGTACTTC.